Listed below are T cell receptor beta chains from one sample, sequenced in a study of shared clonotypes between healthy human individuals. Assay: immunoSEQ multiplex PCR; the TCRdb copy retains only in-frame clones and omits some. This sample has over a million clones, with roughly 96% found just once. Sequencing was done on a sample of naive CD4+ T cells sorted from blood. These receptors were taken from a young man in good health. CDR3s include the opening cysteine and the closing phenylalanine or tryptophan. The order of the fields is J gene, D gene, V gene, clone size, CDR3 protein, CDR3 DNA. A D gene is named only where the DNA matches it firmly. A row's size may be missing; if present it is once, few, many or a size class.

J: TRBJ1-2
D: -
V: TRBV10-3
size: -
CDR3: CAISDPARGAGGYGYTF
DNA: TGTGCCATCAGTGACCCTGCAAGGGGGGCTGGTGGCTATGGCTACACCTTC

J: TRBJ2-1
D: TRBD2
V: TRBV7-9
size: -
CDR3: CASSLGGLAGDYNEQFF
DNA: TGTGCCAGCAGCTTAGGGGGACTAGCGGGAGACTACAATGAGCAGTTCTTC

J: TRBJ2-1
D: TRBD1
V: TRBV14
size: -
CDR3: CASSQFQDRSYNEQFF
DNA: TGTGCCAGCAGCCAGTTCCAGGACAGGAGTTACAATGAGCAGTTCTTC

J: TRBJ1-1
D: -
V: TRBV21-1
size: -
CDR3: CASSNGTGNTEAFF
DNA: TGTGCCAGCAGCAATGGGACAGGGAACACTGAAGCTTTCTTT

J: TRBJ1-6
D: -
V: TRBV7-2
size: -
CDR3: CASGALRSPLHF
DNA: TGTGCAAGCGGGGCTCTTAGATCACCCCTCCACTTT

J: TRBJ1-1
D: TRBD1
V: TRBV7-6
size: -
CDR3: CASSFSRTGVNTEAFF
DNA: TGTGCCAGCAGCTTTTCTAGGACAGGAGTGAACACTGAAGCTTTCTTT

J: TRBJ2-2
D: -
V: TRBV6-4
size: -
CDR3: CASSEGGRITNTGELFF
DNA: TGTGCCAGCAGTGAGGGGGGAAGGATTACGAACACCGGGGAGCTGTTTTTT

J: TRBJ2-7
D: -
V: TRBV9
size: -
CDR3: CASSQSVMGTLYEQYF
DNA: TGTGCCAGCAGCCAATCGGTTATGGGGACCTTGTACGAGCAGTACTTC

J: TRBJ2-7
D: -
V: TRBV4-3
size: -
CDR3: CASSQDSDAYYEQYF
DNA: TGCGCCAGCAGCCAAGATTCAGACGCATACTACGAGCAGTACTTC

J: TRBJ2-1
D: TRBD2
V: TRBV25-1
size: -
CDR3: CASRRTSGYNEQFF
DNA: TGTGCCAGCAGGAGGACTAGCGGATACAATGAGCAGTTCTTC

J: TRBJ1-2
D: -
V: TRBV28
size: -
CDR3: CASSYPALYGYTF
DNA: TGTGCCAGCAGTTACCCAGCCTTATATGGCTACACCTTC

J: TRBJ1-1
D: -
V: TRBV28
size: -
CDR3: CASSARVNTEAFF
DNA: TGTGCCAGCAGTGCCAGGGTGAACACTGAAGCTTTCTTT

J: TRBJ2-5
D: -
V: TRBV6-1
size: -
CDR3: CASSEGQETQYF
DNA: TGTGCCAGCAGTGAGGGCCAAGAGACCCAGTACTTC

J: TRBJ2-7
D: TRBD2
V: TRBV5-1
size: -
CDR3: CASSSQGPIAGGSYEQYF
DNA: TGCGCCAGCAGCTCCCAGGGTCCTATAGCGGGAGGGTCCTACGAGCAGTACTTC

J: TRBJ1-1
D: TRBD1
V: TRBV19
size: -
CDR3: CASSTRGTGIAFF
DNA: TGTGCCAGTAGCACCCGGGGGACAGGGATAGCTTTCTTT

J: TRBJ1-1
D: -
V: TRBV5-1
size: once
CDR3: CASSLVLPNTEAFF
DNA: TGCGCCAGCAGCTTGGTACTGCCGAACACTGAAGCTTTCTTT

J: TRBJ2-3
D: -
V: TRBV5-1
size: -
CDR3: CASARETDTQYF
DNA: TGCGCCAGCGCCAGGGAGACAGATACGCAGTATTTT

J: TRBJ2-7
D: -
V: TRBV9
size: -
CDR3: CASSVGQVLTYEQYF
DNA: TGTGCCAGCAGCGTAGGGCAGGTTTTGACCTACGAGCAGTACTTC

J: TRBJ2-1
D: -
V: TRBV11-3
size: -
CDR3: CASSSGGINEQFF
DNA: TGTGCCAGCAGCTCCGGGGGAATTAATGAGCAGTTCTTC

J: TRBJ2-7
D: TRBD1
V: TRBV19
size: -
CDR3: CASSSPGQGTYEQYF
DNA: TGTGCCAGTAGTTCACCGGGACAGGGAACCTACGAGCAGTACTTC

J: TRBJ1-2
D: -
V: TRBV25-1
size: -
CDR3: CASSVTAGAVNYGYTF
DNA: TGTGCCAGCAGTGTAACTGCCGGGGCCGTCAACTATGGCTACACCTTC

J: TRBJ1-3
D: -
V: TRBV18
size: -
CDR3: CASSPGSGNTIYF
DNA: TGTGCCAGCTCACCAGGTTCTGGAAACACCATATATTTT

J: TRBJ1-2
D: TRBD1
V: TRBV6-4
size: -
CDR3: CASSEGTGYGYTF
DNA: TGTGCCAGCAGTGAAGGGACAGGGTATGGCTACACCTTC

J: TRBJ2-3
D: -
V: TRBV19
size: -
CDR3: CASTPQGSDTQYF
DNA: TGTGCCAGTACCCCCCAGGGGTCGGATACGCAGTATTTT

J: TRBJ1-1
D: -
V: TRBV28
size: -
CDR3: CASSFPGRVAEAFF
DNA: TGTGCCAGCAGTTTTCCGGGCAGGGTAGCTGAAGCTTTCTTT

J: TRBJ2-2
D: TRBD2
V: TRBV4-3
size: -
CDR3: CASSQALAGYTGELFF
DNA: TGCGCCAGCAGCCAAGCTCTAGCGGGATACACCGGGGAGCTGTTTTTT

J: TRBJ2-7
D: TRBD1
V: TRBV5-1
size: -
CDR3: CASSSGQGLLVEQYF
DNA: TGCGCCAGCAGCTCTGGACAGGGTCTCCTGGTTGAGCAGTACTTC

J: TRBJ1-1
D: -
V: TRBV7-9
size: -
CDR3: CASSLVVGNTEAFF
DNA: TGTGCCAGCAGCTTAGTGGTGGGGAACACTGAAGCTTTCTTT

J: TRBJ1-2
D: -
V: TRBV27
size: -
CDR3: CASSLWGSGDYGYTF
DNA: TGTGCCAGCAGTTTATGGGGGAGTGGGGATTATGGCTACACCTTC

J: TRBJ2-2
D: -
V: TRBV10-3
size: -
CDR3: CAISVNSGTNTGELFF
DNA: TGTGCCATCAGTGTAAATAGCGGCACGAACACCGGGGAGCTGTTTTTT

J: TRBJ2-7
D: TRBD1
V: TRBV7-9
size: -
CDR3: CASSLALQGKDYEQYF
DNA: TGTGCCAGCAGCTTAGCGTTACAGGGGAAGGACTACGAGCAGTACTTC

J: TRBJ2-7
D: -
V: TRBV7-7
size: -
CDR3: CASSLDNPGTGVQQYF
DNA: TGTGCTAGCAGCTTAGACAATCCAGGGACTGGAGTGCAGCAGTACTTC

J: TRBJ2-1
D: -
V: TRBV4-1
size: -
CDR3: CASSQAPGTQYNEQFF
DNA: TGCGCCAGCAGCCAAGCACCCGGGACACAATACAATGAGCAGTTCTTC

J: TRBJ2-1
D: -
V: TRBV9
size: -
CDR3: CASSVMGGETEQFF
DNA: TGTGCCAGCAGCGTAATGGGGGGAGAGACTGAGCAGTTCTTC

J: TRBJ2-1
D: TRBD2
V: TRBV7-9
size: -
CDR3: CASSLGLAGGNEQFF
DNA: TGTGCCAGCAGCTTAGGACTAGCGGGAGGCAATGAGCAGTTCTTC

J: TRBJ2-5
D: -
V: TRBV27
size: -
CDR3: CASSFSGYQETQYF
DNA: TGTGCCAGCAGTTTTTCCGGTTATCAAGAGACCCAGTACTTC

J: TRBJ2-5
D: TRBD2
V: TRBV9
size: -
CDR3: CASSPRTSGTQETQYF
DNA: TGTGCCAGCAGCCCTAGGACTAGCGGGACCCAAGAGACCCAGTACTTC

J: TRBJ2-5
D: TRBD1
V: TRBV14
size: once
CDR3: CASSQLQGVPQETQYF
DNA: TGTGCCAGCAGCCAATTACAGGGGGTTCCCCAAGAGACCCAGTACTTC

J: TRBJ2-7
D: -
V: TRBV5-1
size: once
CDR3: CASSLGGARRTYEQYF
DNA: TGCGCCAGCAGCTTGGGAGGCGCTAGAAGAACGTACGAGCAGTACTTC

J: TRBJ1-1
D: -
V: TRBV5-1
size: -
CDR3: CASSRGATEAFF
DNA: TGCGCCAGCAGCCGGGGGGCCACTGAAGCTTTCTTT

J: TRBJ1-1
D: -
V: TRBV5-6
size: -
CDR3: CASSPTGITEAFF
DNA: TGTGCCAGCAGCCCTACAGGGATCACTGAAGCTTTCTTT

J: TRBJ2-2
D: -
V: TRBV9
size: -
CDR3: CASRPAGSGANTGELFF
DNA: TGTGCCAGCCGACCTGCCGGGTCGGGTGCGAACACCGGGGAGCTGTTTTTT